There are many counts of the clone carrying this T cell receptor beta chain. Antigen unknown. The record originates from a study of human T cells and chemical hapten exposure. Study summary: The patients were mostly female; they had alopecia areata, totalis or universalis. General study points: Patch test score showed a positive correlation with PT1 expanded TCR counts.

Original data processing: Counting gave a median of around 100,000 TCRs per sample, with values ranging from about 23,224 to 690,600. TCRdb re-called the RACE reads through MiXCR, storing one row per CDR3 protein. For this entry, the V and J calls and clone size follow TCRdb and not the study's own pipeline. This sample yields about 40,000 distinct CDR3 sequences, of which about 3% are seen a single time; about 6.2% belongs to the top ten. Germline V gene lookup returns CDR1 MDHEN and CDR2 SYDVKM. V shed 5 bases and J shed 2 bases, with 7 bases lying between them. CDR3 length: 13 residues. The time point is: patch test 2, 6 weeks after DPC sensitization. Treatment specified: therapeutic diphenylcyclopropenone sensitization with weekly scalp DPC. Alopecia patients, 18 to 70 years old and DPC-suitable, served as donors.

This receptor was obtained from a man aged 40-50 years with alopecia areata. Some clones in this sample may be carry-over from other donors' samples. The sample in question was whole blood, obtained in connection with sensitization to the hapten diphenylcyclopropenone (DPC). The chain couples TRBV28 to TRBJ1-5; D ambiguous. CDR3 protein: CASSSLRNQPQHF. The CDR3 DNA sequence: TGTGCCAGCAGTAGCCTTCGCAATCAGCCCCAGCATTTT.